In this sample, the clone carrying this T cell receptor (beta chain) turned up once. Generated by immunoSEQ multiplex PCR, the TCRdb table keeps only in-frame clones and is missing some. The data hold around 200,000 clones, with 87% observed a single time. The data derive from a study of blood T cell repertoires in COVID-19. Study summary: Nucleic acid was either cDNA or gDNA, and it came from T cells, B-cell-depleted T cells, or PBMCs.

CDR1 is SGHTS and CDR2 is YDEGEE in the germline V gene. V lost 2 bases, J lost 0 bases, and 7 bases lay in between. The CDR3 consists of 14 residues. This receptor was identified in a woman aged 18-35 years who had recovered from COVID-19. Sequenced input: peripheral blood. This sequence joins TRBV5-8 and TRBJ2-3; maybe TRBD1 (6 bases). This chain's CDR3 is CASSLGQSTDTQYF. The CDR3 DNA reads TGTGCCAGCAGCTTAGGACAGAGCACAGATACGCAGTATTTT.